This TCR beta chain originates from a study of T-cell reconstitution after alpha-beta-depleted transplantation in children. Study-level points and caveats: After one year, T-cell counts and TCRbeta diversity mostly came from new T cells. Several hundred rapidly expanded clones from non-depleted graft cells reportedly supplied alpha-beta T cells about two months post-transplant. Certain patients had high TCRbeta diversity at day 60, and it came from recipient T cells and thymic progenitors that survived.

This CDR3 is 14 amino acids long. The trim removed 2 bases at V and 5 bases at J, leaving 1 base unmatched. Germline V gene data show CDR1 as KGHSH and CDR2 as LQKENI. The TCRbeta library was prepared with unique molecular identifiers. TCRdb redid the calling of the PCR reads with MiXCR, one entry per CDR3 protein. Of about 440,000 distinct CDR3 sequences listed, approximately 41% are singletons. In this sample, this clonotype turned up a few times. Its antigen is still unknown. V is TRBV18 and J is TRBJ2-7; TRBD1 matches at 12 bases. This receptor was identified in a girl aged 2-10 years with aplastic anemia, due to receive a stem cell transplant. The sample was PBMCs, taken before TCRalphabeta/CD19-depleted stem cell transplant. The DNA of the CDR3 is TGTGCCAGCTCACCAGGGACAGGGGGCAACGAGCAGTACTTC. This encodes CASSPGTGGNEQYF.